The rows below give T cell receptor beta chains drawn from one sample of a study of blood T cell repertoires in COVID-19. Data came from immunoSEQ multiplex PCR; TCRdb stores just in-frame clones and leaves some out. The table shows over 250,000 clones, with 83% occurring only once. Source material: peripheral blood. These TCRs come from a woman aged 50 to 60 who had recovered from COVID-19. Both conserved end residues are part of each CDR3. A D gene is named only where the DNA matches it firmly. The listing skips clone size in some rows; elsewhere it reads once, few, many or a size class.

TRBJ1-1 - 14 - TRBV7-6 TGTGCCAGCAGCTTACAAGACGGGAGCACTGAAGCTTTCTTT CASSLQDGSTEAFF
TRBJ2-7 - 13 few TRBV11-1 TGTGCCAGCAGCATCGGGACTCCGTTCGAGCAGTACTTC CASSIGTPFEQYF
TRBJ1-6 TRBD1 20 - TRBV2 TGTGCCAGCAGCAAGGACGATAGGGGGCTATCAAGCTCCTATAATTCACCCCTCCACTTT CASSKDDRGLSSSYNSPLHF
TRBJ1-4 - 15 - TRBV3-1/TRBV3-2 TGTGCCAGCAGTCTTCTAGGGGGAGCTAATGAAAAACTGTTTTTT CASSLLGGANEKLFF
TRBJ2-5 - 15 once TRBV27 TGTGCCAGCAGACCGCGTCAGGGAGGCGGAGAGACCCAGTACTTC CASRPRQGGGETQYF
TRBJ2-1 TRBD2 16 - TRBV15 TGTGCCACCAGCAGACCAAGCGGGAGGGCGGATAATGAGCAGTTCTTC CATSRPSGRADNEQFF
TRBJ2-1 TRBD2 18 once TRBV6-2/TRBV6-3 TGTGCCAGCAGCCCTTCCGGACTAGCGGGAGTCAAGGGGAATGAGCAGTTCTTC CASSPSGLAGVKGNEQFF
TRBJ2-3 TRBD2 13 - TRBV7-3 TGTGCCAGCTCTAGCGGAAGCACAGATACGCAGTATTTT CASSSGSTDTQYF
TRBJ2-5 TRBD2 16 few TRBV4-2 TGTGCCAGCAGCTCCCTGACTAGCGGGAGTACGGAGACCCAGTACTTC CASSSLTSGSTETQYF
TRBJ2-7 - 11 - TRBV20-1 TGCAGTGCTAGACTCCAGGCCGAGCAGTACTTC CSARLQAEQYF
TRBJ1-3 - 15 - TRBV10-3 TGTGCCATCAGTGGCAGGGTCGACTCTGGAAACACCATATATTTT CAISGRVDSGNTIYF
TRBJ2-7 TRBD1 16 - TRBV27 TGTGCCAGCAGTTCCTCCGGGACAGGGAAGACCTACGAGCAGTACTTC CASSSSGTGKTYEQYF
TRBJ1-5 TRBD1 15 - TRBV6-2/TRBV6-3 TGTGCCAGCAGTTGGGGACAGGGCCCCAATCAGCCCCAGCATTTT CASSWGQGPNQPQHF
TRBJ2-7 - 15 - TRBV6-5 TGTGCCAGCAGTTACTCGCGCGGGGCCCCCTACGAGCAGTACTTC CASSYSRGAPYEQYF
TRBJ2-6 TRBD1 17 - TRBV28 TGTGCCAGCAGAAAAGGGGGCTCGAACTCTGGGGCCAACGTCCTGACTTTC CASRKGGSNSGANVLTF
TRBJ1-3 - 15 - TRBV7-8 TGTGCCAGCAGCAGAAATCAGGGTGGTGGGCACACCATATATTTT CASSRNQGGGHTIYF
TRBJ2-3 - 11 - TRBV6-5 TGTGCCAGCGCGATGGGGCATACGCAGTATTTT CASAMGHTQYF
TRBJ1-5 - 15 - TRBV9 TGTGCCAGCAGCGTTCAGGGCTATAGCAATCAGCCCCAGCATTTT CASSVQGYSNQPQHF
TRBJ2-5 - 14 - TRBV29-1 TGCAGCGTTTCTCCCGCGGGGTTCCAAGAGACCCAGTACTTC CSVSPAGFQETQYF
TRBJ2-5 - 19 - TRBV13 TGTGCCAGCAGCCGAAGTAGGGTCCGGGGTTTGGCAGTCGGGGAGACCCAGTACTTC CASSRSRVRGLAVGETQYF
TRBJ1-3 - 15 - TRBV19 TGTGCCAGTAGCACTGTGGGGAGCTCTGGAAACACCATATATTTT CASSTVGSSGNTIYF
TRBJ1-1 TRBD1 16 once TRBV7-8 TGTGCCAGCAGCTTAAGAGGGCGACAGGGTCACACTGAAGCTTTCTTT CASSLRGRQGHTEAFF
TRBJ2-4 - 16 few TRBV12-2 TGTGCAAGTCGCTGGAGGACAGGCGTAACCAAAAACATTCAGTACTTC CASRWRTGVTKNIQYF
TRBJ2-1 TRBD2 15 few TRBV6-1 TGTGCCAGCAGTGAATTAACGGGAGGGACGAGTAAGCAGTTCTTC CASSELTGGTSKQFF
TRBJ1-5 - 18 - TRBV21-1 TGTGCCAGCAGCAAAGAGGGCACCACCTCGGGAAGCAATCAGCCCCAGCATTTT CASSKEGTTSGSNQPQHF
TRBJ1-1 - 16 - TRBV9 TGTGCCAGCAGCCCCTGGTGGGAGGGGCCGAACACTGAAGCTTTCTTT CASSPWWEGPNTEAFF
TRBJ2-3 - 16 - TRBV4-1 TGCGCCAGCAGCCAAGAGGGCTATCCTAGCACAGATACGCAGTATTTT CASSQEGYPSTDTQYF
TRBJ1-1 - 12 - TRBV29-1 TGCAGCGTAACACCGGGAGACACTGAAGCTTTCTTT CSVTPGDTEAFF
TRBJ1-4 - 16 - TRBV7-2 TGTGCCAGCAGCCTAAGCACAGGGACGACTAATGAAAAACTGTTTTTT CASSLSTGTTNEKLFF
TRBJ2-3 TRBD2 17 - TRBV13 TGTGCCAGCAGCCCCTCGTCTGGGGGGGGAAGCACAGATACGCAGTATTTT CASSPSSGGGSTDTQYF
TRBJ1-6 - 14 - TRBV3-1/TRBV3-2 TGTGCCAGCAGCCAAGAGTGGGGAGGGTCACCCCTCCACTTT CASSQEWGGSPLHF
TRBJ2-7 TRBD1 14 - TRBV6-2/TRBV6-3 TGTGCCAGCAGTTTCCGGGACAGGGTGTACGAGCAGTACTTC CASSFRDRVYEQYF
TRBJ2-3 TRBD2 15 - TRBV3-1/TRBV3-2 TGTGCCAGCAGCCAAGGGAGCGGGATAGGAGGTACGCAGTATTTT CASSQGSGIGGTQYF
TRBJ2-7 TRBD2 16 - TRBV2 TGTGCCAGCAGGCGCACTAGCGGGGGGGATATCTACGAGCAGTACTTC CASRRTSGGDIYEQYF
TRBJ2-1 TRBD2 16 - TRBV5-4 TGTGCCAGCAGCTCTTCTAGCGGGAGGGCCTCCAATGAGCAGTTCTTC CASSSSSGRASNEQFF
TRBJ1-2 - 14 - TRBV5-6 TGTGCCAGCAGCTTGGGGGGGCTCCCATATGGCTACACCTTC CASSLGGLPYGYTF
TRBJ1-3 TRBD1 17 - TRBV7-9 TGTGCCAGCAGCTTAGAAGGGGGCGCTCCCTCTGGAAACACCATATATTTT CASSLEGGAPSGNTIYF
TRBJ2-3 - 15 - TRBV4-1 TGCGCCAGCAGCCAAGATGGGCGGGGCACAGATACGCAGTATTTT CASSQDGRGTDTQYF
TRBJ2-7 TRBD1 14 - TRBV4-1 TGCGCCAGCAGGAGGGGGCAGGGGGCCTACGAGCAGTACTTC CASRRGQGAYEQYF
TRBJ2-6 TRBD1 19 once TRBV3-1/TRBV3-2 TGTGCCAGCAGCCAACGGCTGGGACAGTCTTACTCTGGGGCCAACGTCCTGACTTTC CASSQRLGQSYSGANVLTF
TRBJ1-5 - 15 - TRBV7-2 TGTGCCAGCAGCTTAAATGCAGGGCCTCATCAGCCCCAGCATTTT CASSLNAGPHQPQHF
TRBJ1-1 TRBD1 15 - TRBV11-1 TGTGCCAGCAGCTCCGGACAGGGTGGGAACACTGAAGCTTTCTTT CASSSGQGGNTEAFF
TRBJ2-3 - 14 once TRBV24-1 TGTGCCACCAGTGTAGGGGGATTAGCAGATACGCAGTATTTT CATSVGGLADTQYF
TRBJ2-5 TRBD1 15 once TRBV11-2 TGTGCCAGCAGCCTGACAGGGGGCTCCCAAGAGACCCAGTACTTC CASSLTGGSQETQYF